This entry lists 27 T cell receptor beta chains sequenced from one sample in a study of blood T cells in healthy people across ages. The authors ran a second PCR of about 6 to 11 cycles using a sample-barcoded 5' primer and a J-beta primer mix. A single record per CDR3 protein comes from TCRdb applying MiXCR to the 5' RACE reads. The table records approximately 760,000 distinct CDR3 sequences, 20% to 25% of them present only once. Separately, the same data were catalogued under a study of T cells of mothers and their children.

What was sequenced was blood. These receptors came from a boy between 10 and 17 years old in good health.

V and J are TRBV19 and TRBJ2-5; D possibly corresponds to TRBD1 (6 bases). The germline gives CDR1 LNHDA, CDR2 SQIVND (reference sequence). The CDR3 covers 15 residues. V lost 5 bases to trimming and J lost 5 bases, with 18 bases between them. The CDR3 DNA reads TGTGCCAGTAGTCTTACCGGGACACCAGCGGAGACCCAGTACTTC. As protein: CASSLTGTPAETQYF.

CDR3 in amino acids: CSALTTSGGANTQYF. CDR3 DNA sequence: TGCAGTGCCCTCACGACTAGCGGGGGGGCGAATACGCAGTATTTT. The gene calls are TRBV20-1 and TRBJ2-3, with 14 positions matching TRBD2. From germline, CDR1 is DFQATT and CDR2 SNEGSKA (reference sequence). This CDR3 spans 15 amino acids. The V segment lost 6 bases and the J segment 7 bases; nucleotides outside the gene matches: 9.

This sequence joins TRBV4-2 and TRBJ2-7, with 9 bases fitting TRBD2. This CDR3 contains 16 residues. Germline CDR1 LGHNA, CDR2 YNFKEQ. Losses at the gene ends were 4 bases for V and 5 bases for J; bases not matched to a gene: 12. The CDR3 reads CASSPPTSGSRDEQYF. DNA for the CDR3: TGTGCCAGCAGCCCCCCGACTAGCGGAAGCAGGGACGAGCAGTACTTC.

The rearrangement links TRBV4-1 to TRBJ1-1, with D perhaps TRBD1 (5 bases). There are 14 residues in the CDR3. Germline CDR1 reads MGHRA; CDR2 reads YSYEKL. The germline V and J ends were trimmed by 1 base and 3 bases, with 9 bases remaining between them. CDR3 sequence reads: CASSQGRGDTEAFF. The CDR3 DNA reads TGCGCCAGCAGCCAAGGGAGAGGGGACACTGAAGCTTTCTTT.

This clonotype turned up a few times. The V gene is TRBV29-1, the J gene TRBJ2-1; tentative D call: TRBD2 (6 bases). V dropped 4 bases and J dropped 8 bases, with 12 bases sitting between them. In germline, CDR1 is SQVTM, CDR2 ANQGSEA. CDR3 size: 12 residues. The chain's CDR3 is CSVVSQRDEQFF. The DNA of the CDR3 is TGCAGCGTTGTGTCCCAGCGGGATGAGCAGTTCTTC.

The CDR3 DNA follows: TGCAGCGTTTCGTGGGGTGGAATCTCGGAGACCCAGTACTTC. Protein product: CSVSWGGISETQYF. This chain connects TRBV29-1 to TRBJ2-5; D is ambiguous. This CDR3 spans 14 amino acids. V was shortened by 5 bases and J by 5 bases, with 18 bases between the two germline ends. Germline CDR1 reads SQVTM; CDR2 reads ANQGSEA.

This clonotype was observed a few times. The chain couples TRBV20-1 to TRBJ2-3; D may be TRBD1 (6 bases). Germline-derived CDR1 and CDR2 are DFQATT and SNEGSKA (reference sequence). CDR3 length: 13 residues. V lost 4 bases and J 4 bases, leaving 12 bases between the germline ends. The CDR3 coding sequence is TGCAGTGCTACCACAGGGATATCAGATACGCAGTATTTT. It translates to CSATTGISDTQYF.

This clonotype has only one observation. The V gene is TRBV4-1, the J gene TRBJ2-7; 11 bases are shared with TRBD2. Germline assignment: CDR1 MGHRA and CDR2 YSYEKL. The junction had 4 bases not matched to a gene; V was cut back by 4 bases and J by 2 bases. This CDR3 is built from 15 residues. CDR3 coding DNA: TGCGCCAGCAGCCGTTTGACTAGCGGGACCTACGAGCAGTACTTC. Translating gives CASSRLTSGTYEQYF.

This clonotype was found once. The chain joins TRBV7-9 to TRBJ1-1; D is unclear. Germline V gene sequence: CDR1 SEHNR, CDR2 FQNEAQ (reference sequence). V was clipped by 2 bases and J by 5 bases, with 12 bases between them. The CDR3 totals 14 residues. Here the CDR3 reads CASSLFVVGTEAFF. The CDR3 bases are TGTGCCAGCAGCTTATTCGTAGTGGGAACTGAAGCTTTCTTT.

The V call is TRBV28, the J call TRBJ2-3; D possibly corresponds to TRBD1 (5 bases). V gave up 10 bases and J gave up 2 bases, with 19 bases separating them. The CDR3 contains 15 residues. From germline, CDR1 is MDHEN and CDR2 SYDVKM. CDR3 nucleotide sequence: TGTGCCACACTACCGCCAGACAGCCTCACAGATACGCAGTATTTT. Its protein product is CATLPPDSLTDTQYF.

This clonotype was counted a few times. The genes are TRBV4-3 and TRBJ2-5, with D perhaps TRBD1 (6 bases). CDR3 length: 15 amino acids. Trimming stripped 1 base from V and 4 bases from J, with 13 bases between. From germline, CDR1 is LGHNA and CDR2 YSLEER. The CDR3 here is CASSQVRGRRETQYF. In nucleotides, the CDR3 is TGCGCCAGCAGCCAAGTCAGGGGCCGTCGAGAGACCCAGTACTTC.

This clonotype was seen once. J is TRBJ2-1 and V is TRBV28; a possible D gene is TRBD2 (6 bases). This CDR3 comprises 14 residues. Germline V gene lookup returns CDR1 MDHEN and CDR2 SYDVKM. Between the trimmed V and J ends, which lost 5 bases and 4 bases, there was a span of 12 bases. The CDR3 bases are TGTGCCAGCAGTCGGCCGGGAGCTTACAATGAGCAGTTCTTC. Protein product: CASSRPGAYNEQFF.

The genes are TRBV23-1 and TRBJ2-6, with TRBD1 identical over 10 bases. TRBV23-1 is filed as an ORF, its function uncertain. The CDR3 length is 17 residues. Unmatched junction bases numbered 8, after V lost 4 bases and J lost 5 bases. The CDR3: CASSRRDRGLRANVLTF. CDR3 DNA: TGCGCCAGCAGTCGAAGGGACAGGGGTCTCCGGGCCAACGTCCTGACTTTC.

CDR3 loop: CASSPRPSGGRSTQYF. The CDR3 nucleotides are TGTGCCAGCTCACCCCGACCTAGCGGGGGGCGATCTACGCAGTATTTT. The rearrangement links TRBV18 to TRBJ2-3; TRBD2 matches at 11 bases. The CDR3 covers 16 residues. The junction had 10 bases not matched to a gene; V was cut back by 3 bases and J by 8 bases. Germline-derived CDR1 and CDR2 are KGHSH and LQKENI.

V and J are TRBV15 and TRBJ1-4; 7 bases fit TRBD1. Germline loops: CDR1 LNHNV, CDR2 YYDKDF (reference sequence). The CDR3 runs 13 residues. Trimming took 4 bases from V and 8 from J; bases not matched to a gene: 4. This CDR3 reads CATSIPGQEKLFF. As DNA, the CDR3 is TGTGCCACCAGCATACCGGGACAGGAAAAACTGTTTTTT. Drawing the rest from reference TRBV15 and TRBJ1-4, the complete variable domain is DAMVIQNPRYQVTQFGKPVTLSCSQTLNHNVMYWYQQKSSQAPKLLFHYYDKDFNNEADTPDNFQSRRPNTSFCFLDIRSPGLGDTAMYLCATSIPGQEKLFFGSGTQLSVL.

DNA for the CDR3: TGCAGTGCTAGAGGAAGCGGGACAGGGGAGGACGAGCAGTACTTC. Translation: CSARGSGTGEDEQYF. The V call is TRBV20-1, the J call TRBJ2-7; 10 bases fit TRBD1. Germline CDR1 reads DFQATT; CDR2 reads SNEGSKA (reference sequence). The CDR3 is 15 amino acids. With V trimmed by 1 base and J by 5 bases, 8 bases remained unmatched.

This clonotype was found a few times. The rearrangement uses TRBV29-1 and TRBJ2-5, with D perhaps TRBD2 (6 bases). The CDR3 is made up of 14 amino acids. Per germline, CDR1 SQVTM and CDR2 ANQGSEA. Trimming removed 5 bases at V and 5 bases at J, with 18 bases between. CDR3 bases: TGCAGCGTTCTGACTAGACTTGAAGGGGAGACCCAGTACTTC. Amino acids: CSVLTRLEGETQYF.

This sequence joins TRBV20-1 and TRBJ2-1; tentatively, D is TRBD2 (5 bases). Trimming shortened V by 3 bases and J by 8 bases, and 17 bases separated the two germline ends. In germline, CDR1 is DFQATT, CDR2 SNEGSKA (reference sequence). The CDR3 has 14 residues. The CDR3 DNA sequence: TGCAGTGCTAGTAAATTAGCAGCGGCGGATGAGCAGTTCTTC. Its protein is CSASKLAAADEQFF.

This clonotype occurred once. The J gene is TRBJ2-1, the V gene TRBV20-1; possible D gene TRBD1, 6 bases. Germline V gene sequence: CDR1 DFQATT, CDR2 SNEGSKA (reference sequence). V was clipped by 0 bases and J by 4 bases, with 19 bases between them. The CDR3 is 17 residues long. CDR3 nucleotide sequence: TGCAGTGCTAGAGATGGGCATAGGACAGCGATTTACAATGAGCAGTTCTTC. Amino acid sequence: CSARDGHRTAIYNEQFF.

V and J are TRBV5-6 and TRBJ2-1, with TRBD2 matching over 7 bases. The junction had 2 bases not matched to a gene; V was cut back by 4 bases and J by 10 bases. The CDR3 has 11 amino acids. CDR1 is SGHDT and CDR2 is YYEEEE in the germline V gene. CDR3 sequence (DNA): TGTGCCAGCAGCGACGGGGGGGAGCAGTTCTTC. This sequence encodes CASSDGGEQFF.

V is TRBV12-3 or TRBV12-4 and J is TRBJ2-3; tentatively, D is TRBD2 (5 bases). This CDR3 comprises 14 residues. V was pared by 3 bases and J by 3 bases, with 10 bases between. This CDR3 reads CASSFLLETDTQYF. CDR3 nucleotides: TGTGCCAGCAGTTTTCTACTAGAAACAGATACGCAGTATTTT.

This chain uses TRBV6-1 with TRBJ2-2; D call uncertain. CDR1 MNHNS and CDR2 SASEGT come from the germline V gene. This CDR3 has 13 amino acids. The ends were cut back, 6 bases at V and 5 bases at J, with 10 bases in the middle. CDR3 sequence: CASSYPKTGELFF. CDR3 coding DNA: TGTGCCAGCAGCTATCCCAAGACCGGGGAGCTGTTTTTT.

This clonotype showed up just once. The chain joins TRBV5-6 to TRBJ2-1; D remains unclear. CDR1 and CDR2 (germline): SGHDT, YYEEEE. This CDR3 has 13 residues. V lost 0 bases, J lost 9 bases, and 10 bases lay in between. In nucleotides, the CDR3 is TGTGCCAGCAGCTTGGTCGCGGTGACTGAGCAGTTCTTC. Its translation: CASSLVAVTEQFF. Full variable domain (rest looked up from reference TRBV5-6 and TRBJ2-1): DAGVTQSPTHLIKTRGQQVTLRCSPKSGHDTVSWYQQALGQGPQFIFQYYEEEERQRGNFPDRFSGHQFPNYSSELNVNALLLGDSALYLCASSLVAVTEQFFGPGTRLTVL.

The chain recombines TRBV2 with TRBJ2-2, with D unresolved. The CDR3 has 15 residues. Per the germline V gene, CDR1 is SNHLY and CDR2 is FYNNEI. Deletions cut 0 bases from V and 2 bases from J, with 7 bases between. For the CDR3, the DNA is TGTGCCAGCAGTGAAGCGCTTCAAAACACCGGGGAGCTGTTTTTT. Translating gives CASSEALQNTGELFF.

The chain has TRBV28 and TRBJ2-1, with D perhaps TRBD2 (5 bases). Germline V lookup: CDR1 MDHEN, CDR2 SYDVKM. Deletions cut 4 bases from V and 0 bases from J, with 13 bases between. This CDR3 contains 16 residues. CDR3 DNA sequence: TGTGCCAGCAGTTCACTAGGGCTCGGCTCCTACAATGAGCAGTTCTTC. It encodes CASSSLGLGSYNEQFF.

This clonotype was observed a few times. The chain is built from TRBV20-1 and TRBJ2-5; 8 positions match TRBD2. V shed 3 bases and J 3 bases; nucleotides not matched to a gene: 3. Germline V gene sequence: CDR1 DFQATT, CDR2 SNEGSKA (reference sequence). CDR3 length equals 13 residues. The CDR3 region is CSASRGGKETQYF. The CDR3 DNA is TGCAGTGCTAGCCGGGGGGGGAAAGAGACCCAGTACTTC.

This clonotype was observed a few times. The chain couples TRBV12-3 or TRBV12-4 to TRBJ2-2; either TRBD1 or TRBD2 may fit D (5 bases each). The CDR3 sequence is 15 residues long. V shed 3 bases and J shed 1 base, with 9 bases lying between them. For the CDR3, the DNA is TGTGCCAGCAGTTTTGAGGGGTTGAACACCGGGGAGCTGTTTTTT. This translates into CASSFEGLNTGELFF.